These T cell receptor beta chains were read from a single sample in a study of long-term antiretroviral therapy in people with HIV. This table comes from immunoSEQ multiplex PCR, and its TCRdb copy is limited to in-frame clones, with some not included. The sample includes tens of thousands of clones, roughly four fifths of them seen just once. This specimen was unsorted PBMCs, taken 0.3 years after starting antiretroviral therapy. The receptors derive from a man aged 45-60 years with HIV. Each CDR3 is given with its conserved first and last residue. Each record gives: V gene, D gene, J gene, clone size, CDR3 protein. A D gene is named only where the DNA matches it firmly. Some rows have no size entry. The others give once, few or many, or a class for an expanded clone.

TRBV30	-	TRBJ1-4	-	CAWSVGEKLFF
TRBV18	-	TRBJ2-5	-	CASSVGPKRAPQRETQYF
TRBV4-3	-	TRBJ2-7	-	CASSQDPGGGYEQYF
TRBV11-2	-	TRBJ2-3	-	CASSSHRGSTDTQYF
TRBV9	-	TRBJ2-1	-	CASSARGGASYNEQFF
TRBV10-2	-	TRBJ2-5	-	CASSEVTETQYF
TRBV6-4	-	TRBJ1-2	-	CASSDREGDGYTF
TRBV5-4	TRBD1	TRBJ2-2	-	CASSSPIRGGELFF
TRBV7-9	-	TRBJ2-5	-	CASSSFRDTETQYF
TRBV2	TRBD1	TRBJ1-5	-	CASSVTGNSNQPQHF
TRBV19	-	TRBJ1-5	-	CASSIRPFNQPQHF
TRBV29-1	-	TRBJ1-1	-	CSVHMGLISAFF
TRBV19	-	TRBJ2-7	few	CASSMQVGGEQYF
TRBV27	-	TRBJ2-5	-	CASSLYWGSDPETQYF
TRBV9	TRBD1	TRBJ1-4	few	CASSTRGQGSNEKLFF
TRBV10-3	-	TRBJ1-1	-	CAINSDSPNTEAFF
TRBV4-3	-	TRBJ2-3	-	CASSRTATNPDTQYF
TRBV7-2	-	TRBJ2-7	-	CASSARRSYEQYF
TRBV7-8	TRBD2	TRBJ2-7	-	CASSLGVAGGSYEQYF
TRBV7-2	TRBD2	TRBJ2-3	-	CASSFGREGDTQYF
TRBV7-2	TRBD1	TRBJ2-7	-	CASSYLDREVSYEQYF
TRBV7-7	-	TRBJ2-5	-	CASSPTSGPSETQYF
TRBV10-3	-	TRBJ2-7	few	CAISETSQLREQYF
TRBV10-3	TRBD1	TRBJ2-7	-	CAAGTGTYEQYF
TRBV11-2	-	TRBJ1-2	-	CASSLFVGLSDRPYGYTF
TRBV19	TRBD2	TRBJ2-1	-	CASSIDRTSGGINEQFF
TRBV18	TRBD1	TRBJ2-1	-	CASSPETGQGFGEQFF
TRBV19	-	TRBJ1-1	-	CAVKLGVNTEAFF
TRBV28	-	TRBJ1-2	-	CASRYPQGTYTNYGYTF
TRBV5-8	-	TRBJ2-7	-	CASSVGWGIYNYEQYF
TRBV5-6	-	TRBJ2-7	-	CASSHRERYEQYF
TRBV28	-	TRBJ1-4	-	CASRTRRTGNEKLFF
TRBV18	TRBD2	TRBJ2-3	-	CASSPNSGRATDTQYF
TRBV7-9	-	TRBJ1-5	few	CASSPKGDNQPQHF
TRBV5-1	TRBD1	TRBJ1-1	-	CASSITGDPDAEAFF
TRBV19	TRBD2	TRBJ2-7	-	CASSPAGGPSYEQYF
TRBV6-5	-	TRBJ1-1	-	CASSLYRVNTEAFF
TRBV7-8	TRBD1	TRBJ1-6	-	CASSLGGQTSYNSPLHF
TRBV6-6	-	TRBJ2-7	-	CASSWASGDNYEQYF
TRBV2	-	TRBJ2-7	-	CASSGTDTYEQYF
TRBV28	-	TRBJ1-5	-	CASSKIQVNQPQHF